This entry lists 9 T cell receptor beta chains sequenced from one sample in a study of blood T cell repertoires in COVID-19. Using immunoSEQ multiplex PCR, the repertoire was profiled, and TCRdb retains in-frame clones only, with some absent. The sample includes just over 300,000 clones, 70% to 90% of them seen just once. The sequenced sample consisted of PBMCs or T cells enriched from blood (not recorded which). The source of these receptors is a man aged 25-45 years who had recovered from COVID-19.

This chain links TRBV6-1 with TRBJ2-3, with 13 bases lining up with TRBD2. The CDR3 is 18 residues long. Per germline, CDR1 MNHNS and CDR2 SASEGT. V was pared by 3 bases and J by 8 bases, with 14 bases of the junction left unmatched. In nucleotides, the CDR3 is TGTGCCAGCAGTGACCCCGGACTAGCGGGGGCTGTCCGCAGTACGCAGTATTTT. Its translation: CASSDPGLAGAVRSTQYF.

CDR3 coding DNA: TGTGCCAGCAGTTTCAACTCGGGACAGTCCCAGTTCTTC. Its protein product is CASSFNSGQSQFF. The chain couples TRBV12-3 or TRBV12-4 to TRBJ2-1; 7 nucleotides match TRBD1. The CDR3 runs 13 residues. The ends lost 3 bases at V and 13 bases at J; junction bases unmatched: 9.

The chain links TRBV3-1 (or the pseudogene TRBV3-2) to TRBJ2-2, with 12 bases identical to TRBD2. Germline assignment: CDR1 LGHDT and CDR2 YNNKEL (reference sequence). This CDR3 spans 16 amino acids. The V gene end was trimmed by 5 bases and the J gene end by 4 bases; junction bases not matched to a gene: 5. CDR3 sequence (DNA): TGTGCCAGCAGCGTCCGACTAGCGGGGGCCACCGGGGAGCTGTTTTTT. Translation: CASSVRLAGATGELFF.

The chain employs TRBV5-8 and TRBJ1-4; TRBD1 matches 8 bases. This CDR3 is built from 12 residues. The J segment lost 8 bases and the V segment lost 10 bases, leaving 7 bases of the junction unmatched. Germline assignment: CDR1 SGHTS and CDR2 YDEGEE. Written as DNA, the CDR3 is TGTGCCGACAGGGGAATCGGCGAAAAACTGTTTTTT. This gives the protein CADRGIGEKLFF.

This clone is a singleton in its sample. CDR3 residues: CASPDCFYEQYF. The CDR3 DNA sequence: TGCGCCAGCCCGGACTGTTTTTACGAGCAGTACTTC. The chain has TRBV5-1 and TRBJ2-7; a weak D match, TRBD2 (5 bases). Germline V gene lookup returns CDR1 SGHRS and CDR2 YFSETQ. Trimming took 7 bases from V and 4 from J, leaving 12 bases between them. The CDR3 covers 12 residues. Based on the CDR3 plus reference TRBV5-1 and TRBJ2-7, the full variable domain is KAGVTQTPRYLIKTRGQQVTLSCSPISGHRSVSWYQQTPGQGLQFLFEYFSETQRNKGNFPGRFSGRQFSNSRSEMNVSTLELGDSALYLCASPDCFYEQYFGPGTRLTVT.

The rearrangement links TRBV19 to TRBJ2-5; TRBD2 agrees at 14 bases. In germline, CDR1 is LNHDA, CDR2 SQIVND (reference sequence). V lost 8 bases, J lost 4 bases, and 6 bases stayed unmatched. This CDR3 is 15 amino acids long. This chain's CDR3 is CASHQGTSGRETQYF. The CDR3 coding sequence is TGTGCCAGTCATCAAGGGACTAGCGGGAGAGAGACCCAGTACTTC. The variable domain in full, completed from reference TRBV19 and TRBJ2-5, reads DGGITQSPKYLFRKEGQNVTLSCEQNLNHDAMYWYRQDPGQGLRLIYYSQIVNDFQKGDIAEGYSVSREKKESFPLTVTSAQKNPTAFYLCASHQGTSGRETQYFGPGTRLLVL.

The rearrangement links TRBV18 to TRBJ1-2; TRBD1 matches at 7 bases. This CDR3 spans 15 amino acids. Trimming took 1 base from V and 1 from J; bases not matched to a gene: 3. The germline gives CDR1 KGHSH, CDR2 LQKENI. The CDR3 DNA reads TGTGCCAGCTCACCACGACAGGGAAATAACTATGGCTACACCTTC. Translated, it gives CASSPRQGNNYGYTF.

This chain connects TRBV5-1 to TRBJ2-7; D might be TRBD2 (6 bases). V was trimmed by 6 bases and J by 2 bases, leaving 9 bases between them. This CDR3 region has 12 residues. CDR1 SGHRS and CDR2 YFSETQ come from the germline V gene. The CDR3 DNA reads TGCGCCAGCATGGGCGGGACCTACGAGCAGTACTTC. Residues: CASMGGTYEQYF. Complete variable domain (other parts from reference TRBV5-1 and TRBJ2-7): KAGVTQTPRYLIKTRGQQVTLSCSPISGHRSVSWYQQTPGQGLQFLFEYFSETQRNKGNFPGRFSGRQFSNSRSEMNVSTLELGDSALYLCASMGGTYEQYFGPGTRLTVT.

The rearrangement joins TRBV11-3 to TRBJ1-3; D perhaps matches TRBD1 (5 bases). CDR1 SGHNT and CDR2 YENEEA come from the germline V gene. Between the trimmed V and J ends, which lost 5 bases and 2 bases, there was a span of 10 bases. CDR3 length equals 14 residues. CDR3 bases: TGTGCCAGCAGCCCAGGGTTGGCTGGAAACACCATATATTTT. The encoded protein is CASSPGLAGNTIYF. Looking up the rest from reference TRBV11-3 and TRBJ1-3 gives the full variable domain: EAGVVQSPRYKIIEKKQPVAFWCNPISGHNTLYWYLQNLGQGPELLIRYENEEAVDDSQLPKDRFSAERLKGVDSTLKIQPAELGDSAVYLCASSPGLAGNTIYFGEGSWLTVV.